Described below is a single T cell receptor (beta chain) sequence and its context. Germline V gene lookup returns CDR1 SGHTA and CDR2 FQGTGA. This CDR3 spans 17 amino acids. Between the trimmed V and J ends, which lost 2 bases and 1 base, there was a span of 12 bases. This record comes from a study of blood T cell repertoires in COVID-19. Assay: immunoSEQ multiplex PCR; the TCRdb copy retains only in-frame clones and omits some. The profile covers around 300,000 clones, with 91% appearing a single time and about 2.2% taken by the ten largest. Enrolled during active infection, Seattle patients were then followed longitudinally.

The chain combines TRBV7-3 with TRBJ2-6; D possibly corresponds to TRBD2 (6 bases). Sequencing input: peripheral blood. The receptor was isolated from a woman under 40 with COVID-19, enrolled during active disease. Here the CDR3 DNA reads TGTGCCAGCAGCTTAGGGGGACTCGCGTCTGGGGCCAACGTCCTGACTTTC. Translation: CASSLGGLASGANVLTF.